Listed here are 24 T cell receptor beta chains from one sample, sequenced in a study of blood T cell repertoires in COVID-19. Using immunoSEQ multiplex PCR, the repertoire was profiled, and TCRdb retains in-frame clones only, with some absent. This sample yields roughly 250,000 clones, of which 88% are seen a single time; about 0.99% belongs to the top ten. Sequenced material: peripheral blood. The receptors originated from a woman between 40 and 55 years old who had recovered from COVID-19.

V is TRBV6-2 or TRBV6-3 and J is TRBJ2-7; perhaps TRBD2 as D (5 bases). The CDR3 runs to 13 residues. Trimming took 4 bases from V and 6 from J, leaving 13 bases between them. Germline loops: CDR1 MNHEY, CDR2 SVGEGT. Here the CDR3 reads CASSSPGVGEQYV. CDR3 nucleotide sequence: TGTGCCAGCAGTTCCCCCGGGGTCGGCGAGCAGTACGTC.

The rearrangement uses TRBV24-1 and TRBJ1-1, with D perhaps matching TRBD1 (6 bases). V was shortened by 4 bases and J by 9 bases, with 20 bases between the two germline ends. CDR1 KGHDR and CDR2 SFDVKD come from the germline V gene. The CDR3 has 15 amino acids. CDR3 DNA: TGTGCCACCAGTGACTCAGGGGCCGGAGTTGTTAAAGCTTTCTTT. It translates to CATSDSGAGVVKAFF.

This chain connects TRBV11-2 to TRBJ2-5; 7 bases fit TRBD1. The ends lost 2 bases at V and 0 bases at J; junction bases unmatched: 9. Germline values: CDR1 SGHAT, CDR2 FQNNGV. The CDR3 length is 17 residues. Written as DNA, the CDR3 is TGTGCCAGCAGCTTAAGTGTTGGGGACAGCCACCAAGAGACCCAGTACTTC. This translates into CASSLSVGDSHQETQYF.

As DNA, the CDR3 is TGTGCCAGCACCCACGGAAGGGGACAGGGCACGCAGTATTTT. Amino acid sequence: CASTHGRGQGTQYF. The chain has TRBV25-1 and TRBJ2-3, with 9 bases identical to TRBD1. Germline V gene lookup returns CDR1 MGHDK and CDR2 SYGVNS. Trimming at V came to 7 bases and at J to 9 bases, leaving 11 bases not matched to a gene. There are 14 residues in the CDR3.

V gene TRBV5-1 combines with J gene TRBJ2-3; TRBD2 aligns across 8 bases. V lost 0 bases and J lost 5; bases outside the gene matches: 14. The V gene's germline CDR1 is SGHRS and CDR2 YFSETQ. CDR3 length equals 18 residues. The CDR3 bases are TGCGCCAGCAGCTTGGTGGGACTAGGGTCCGCACGCGGAGATACGCAGTATTTT. It yields the protein CASSLVGLGSARGDTQYF.

V usage is TRBV18 and J usage is TRBJ1-1, with TRBD1 matching 8 bases. CDR1 is KGHSH and CDR2 is LQKENI in the germline V gene. V gave up 3 bases and J gave up 0 bases; unmatched junction bases: 9. The CDR3 loop spans 17 amino acids. The CDR3 sequence: CASSPGTGLLVNTEAFF. Here the CDR3 DNA reads TGTGCCAGCTCACCCGGGACAGGACTGCTCGTGAACACTGAAGCTTTCTTT.

V gene TRBV3-1 (or the pseudogene TRBV3-2) combines with J gene TRBJ2-3, with D uncertain. Trimming removed 4 bases from V and 4 bases from J, with 6 bases in between. The length of the CDR3 is 12 residues. Germline V CDR1 and CDR2: LGHDT, YNNKEL (reference sequence). In DNA, the CDR3 is TGTGCCAGCAGCCCGACATCAGATACGCAGTATTTT. This gives the protein CASSPTSDTQYF.

The J gene is TRBJ1-6, the V gene TRBV5-5; D is undetermined. From germline, CDR1 is SGHKS and CDR2 YYEKEE (reference sequence). The CDR3 extends over 15 amino acids. Trimming stripped 0 bases from V and 13 bases from J, with 17 bases between. The CDR3 nucleotides are TGTGCCAGCAGCTTGGTTTTCGGCCCCACGGGGCCCCTCCACTTT. Translating it yields CASSLVFGPTGPLHF.

The chain combines TRBV5-4 with TRBJ2-4, with TRBD2 identical over 10 bases. V shed 4 bases, J shed 5 bases, and the junction held 6 bases outside the gene matches. Germline CDR1 is SGHNT and CDR2 is YYREEE (reference sequence). This CDR3 has 15 residues. CDR3 in amino acids: CASSRTSGAQNIQYF. CDR3 DNA sequence: TGTGCCAGCAGCCGGACTAGCGGAGCTCAAAACATTCAGTACTTC. Variable domain in full (rest from reference TRBV5-4 and TRBJ2-4): ETGVTQSPTHLIKTRGQQVTLRCSSQSGHNTVSWYQQALGQGPQFIFQYYREEENGRGNFPPRFSGLQFPNYSSELNVNALELDDSALYLCASSRTSGAQNIQYFGAGTRLSVL.

The V and J genes are TRBV7-8 and TRBJ1-2; TRBD1 matches 7 bases. In germline, CDR1 is SGHVS, CDR2 FQNEAQ. The CDR3 contains 13 residues. The trim removed 5 bases at V and 9 bases at J, leaving 9 bases unmatched. The CDR3 DNA reads TGTGCCAGCAGCAGCCGGACAGGTTTTCGCTACACCTTC. Its translation: CASSSRTGFRYTF. Full variable domain (rest looked up from reference TRBV7-8 and TRBJ1-2): GAGVSQSPRYKVAKRGQDVALRCDPISGHVSLFWYQQALGQGPEFLTYFQNEAQLDKSGLPSDRFFAERPEGSVSTLKIQRTQQEDSAVYLCASSSRTGFRYTFGSGTRLTVV.

The chain links TRBV5-1 to TRBJ2-1; 9 positions agree with TRBD2. V shed 2 bases and J 3 bases; nucleotides not matched to a gene: 12. Germline CDR1 SGHRS, CDR2 YFSETQ. CDR3 length: 18 amino acids. The CDR3: CASSFWIAGAGIYNEQFF. DNA of the CDR3: TGCGCCAGCAGCTTTTGGATAGCGGGAGCGGGGATCTACAATGAGCAGTTCTTC. Filled out from reference TRBV5-1 and TRBJ2-1, the complete variable domain reads KAGVTQTPRYLIKTRGQQVTLSCSPISGHRSVSWYQQTPGQGLQFLFEYFSETQRNKGNFPGRFSGRQFSNSRSEMNVSTLELGDSALYLCASSFWIAGAGIYNEQFFGPGTRLTVL.

This clone was seen only once. The genes are TRBV5-4 and TRBJ2-1; the match to TRBD2 covers 7 bases. V lost 4 bases to trimming and J lost 1 base; unmatched junction nucleotides: 11. Per germline, CDR1 SGHNT and CDR2 YYREEE (reference sequence). The CDR3 extends over 17 amino acids. CDR3 sequence: CASSDGTTGISYNEQFF. CDR3 DNA sequence: TGTGCCAGCAGCGACGGGACTACCGGTATTTCCTACAATGAGCAGTTCTTC.

V is TRBV29-1 and J is TRBJ1-5, with 9 bases matching TRBD1. Germline CDR1 reads SQVTM; CDR2 reads ANQGSEA. J was trimmed by 5 bases and V by 6 bases; bases with no gene match: 11. This CDR3 has 15 residues. The CDR3 reads CSVRSGTGLDQPQHF. The CDR3 region has the DNA TGCAGCGTACGATCCGGGACAGGGCTCGATCAGCCCCAGCATTTT.

The rearrangement links TRBV13 to TRBJ1-3, with TRBD1 identical over 7 bases. The CDR3 contains 14 residues. The ends lost 4 bases at V and 2 bases at J; junction bases unmatched: 2. Per the germline V gene, CDR1 is PRHDT and CDR2 is FYEKMQ (reference sequence). CDR3 loop: CASSYGTAGNTIYF. CDR3 nucleotide sequence: TGTGCCAGCAGCTATGGGACAGCTGGAAACACCATATATTTT.

The chain uses TRBV27 and TRBJ2-3; weak D call: TRBD2 (6 bases). Germline V gene sequence: CDR1 MNHEY, CDR2 SMNVEV (reference sequence). This CDR3 region has 15 residues. The V end lost 4 bases, the J end lost 0 bases, and 11 bases lay between the germline ends. The CDR3 coding sequence is TGTGCCAGCAGTTCTAAACTAGCAAGCACAGATACGCAGTATTTT. Residues: CASSSKLASTDTQYF.

Only one count was recorded for this clone. V usage is TRBV4-3 and J usage is TRBJ1-5; D is perhaps TRBD1 (6 bases). V was clipped by 1 base and J by 2 bases, with 9 bases between them. The CDR3 spans 15 residues. Germline V gene lookup returns CDR1 LGHNA and CDR2 YSLEER. CDR3 sequence (DNA): TGCGCCAGCAGCCAAGCGCGGACAGGCAATCAGCCCCAGCATTTT. It encodes CASSQARTGNQPQHF.

This chain connects TRBV5-1 to TRBJ2-5; 9 bases agree with TRBD2. The CDR3 runs 16 residues. Looked up from germline, CDR1 is SGHRS and CDR2 is YFSETQ. Trimming removed 4 bases from V and 5 bases from J; junction bases left unmatched: 12. The CDR3 coding sequence is TGCGCCAGCAGCCGGGGAGGCGGGAGGGCCGACGAGACCCAGTACTTC. It translates to CASSRGGGRADETQYF.

This clone was picked up one time. This rearrangement joins TRBV7-3 to TRBJ2-2; D is perhaps TRBD1 (6 bases). This CDR3 is 15 amino acids long. Trimming cost V 5 bases and J 0 bases, with 10 bases left between them. Germline-derived CDR1 and CDR2 are SGHTA and FQGTGA. The CDR3 sequence: CASSPRGPNTGELFF. The DNA for the CDR3 is TGTGCCAGCAGCCCCAGGGGTCCGAACACCGGGGAGCTGTTTTTT.

The gene calls are TRBV27 and TRBJ2-1, with D maybe TRBD2 (6 bases). This CDR3 has 13 amino acids. Germline loops: CDR1 MNHEY, CDR2 SMNVEV (reference sequence). V dropped 0 bases and J dropped 9 bases, with 9 bases sitting between them. The CDR3 is CASSLSSGVEQFF. As DNA, the CDR3 is TGTGCCAGCAGTTTATCGTCGGGAGTTGAGCAGTTCTTC.

Concerning this clone itself: An end of the junction does not agree with germline; a read error may underlie this. V and J are TRBV3-1 (or the pseudogene TRBV3-2) and TRBJ1-2; weak D call: TRBD1 (6 bases). CDR3 length: 13 amino acids. In germline, CDR1 is LGHDT, CDR2 YNNKEL (reference sequence). DNA of the CDR3: TGTGCCAGCAGCCACCAGGCTAACAGGGAAACCGCCTTC. It specifies CASSHQANRETAF.

V usage is TRBV27 and J usage is TRBJ2-3; perhaps TRBD2 as D (6 bases). The V end lost 8 bases, the J end lost 6 bases, and 18 bases lay between the germline ends. CDR3 size: 14 residues. From germline, CDR1 is MNHEY and CDR2 SMNVEV (reference sequence). The CDR3 is CASGPRLASDTQYF. DNA of the CDR3: TGTGCCAGCGGCCCCCGGCTAGCGAGCGATACGCAGTATTTT.

The chain employs TRBV29-1 and TRBJ2-1; weak D call: TRBD1 (6 bases). This CDR3 is built from 17 residues. CDR1 is SQVTM and CDR2 is ANQGSEA in the germline V gene. Trimming pared 3 bases from V and 5 bases from J, leaving 23 bases between. CDR3: CSVEGYRDPGHNNEQFF. The CDR3 nucleotides read TGCAGCGTTGAGGGCTACAGGGATCCCGGGCACAACAATGAGCAGTTCTTC.

The J gene is TRBJ2-3, the V gene TRBV4-1, with unresolved D. The CDR3 is 16 amino acids. V lost 5 bases, J lost 0 bases, and 15 bases lay in between. Germline values: CDR1 MGHRA, CDR2 YSYEKL. CDR3 bases: TGCGCCAGCAGCTCCGACCGCCCGACTAGCACAGATACGCAGTATTTT. As protein: CASSSDRPTSTDTQYF.

V is TRBV6-5 and J is TRBJ1-1, with D tentatively TRBD1 (5 bases). From germline, CDR1 is MNHEY and CDR2 SVGAGI. Deletions cut 2 bases from V and 6 bases from J, with 10 bases between. The CDR3 is made up of 13 amino acids. As DNA, the CDR3 is TGTGCCAGCAGTTACGGGGGGGTTGCTGAAGCTTTCTTT. Amino acid sequence: CASSYGGVAEAFF.